The source of this T cell receptor (beta chain) is a study of T-cell reconstitution after alpha-beta-depleted transplantation in children. This clonotype showed up just a few times. Researchers prepared the TCRbeta library using unique molecular identifiers, the study reports. TCRdb ran MiXCR on the PCR reads and lists one entry per CDR3 protein. The sample comprises around 680,000 distinct CDR3 sequences, roughly 17% of which are singletons, and around 0.96% rests with the top ten. Sequenced here: PBMCs from the stem cell graft donor, sampled from the stem cell graft. The clonotype was recovered from a human donor who donated a stem cell graft to a child with acute myeloid leukemia.

For the CDR3, the DNA is TGTGCCAGCAGCGTATATGGGGTGGCCGGGGAGCTGTTTTTT. Protein product: CASSVYGVAGELFF. The genes are TRBV7-2 and TRBJ2-2; D is ambiguous. Germline V gene sequence: CDR1 SGHTA, CDR2 FQGNSA. Trimming removed 5 bases at V and 6 bases at J, with 13 bases between. The CDR3 covers 14 residues. Supplemented by reference TRBV7-2 and TRBJ2-2, the full variable domain reads GAGVSQSPSNKVTEKGKDVELRCDPISGHTALYWYRQSLGQGLEFLIYFQGNSAPDKSGLPSDRFSAERTGGSVSTLTIQRTQQEDSAVYLCASSVYGVAGELFFGEGSRLTVL.